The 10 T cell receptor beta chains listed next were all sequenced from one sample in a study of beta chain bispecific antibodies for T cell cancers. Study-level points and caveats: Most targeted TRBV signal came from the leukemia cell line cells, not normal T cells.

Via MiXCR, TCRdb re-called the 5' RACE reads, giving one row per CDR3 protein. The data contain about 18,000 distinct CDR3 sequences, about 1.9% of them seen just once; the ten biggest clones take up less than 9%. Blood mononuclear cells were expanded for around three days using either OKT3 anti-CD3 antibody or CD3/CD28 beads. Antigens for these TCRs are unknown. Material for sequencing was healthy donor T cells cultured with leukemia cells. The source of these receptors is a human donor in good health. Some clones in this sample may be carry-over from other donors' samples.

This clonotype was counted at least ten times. The CDR3 DNA reads as TGTGCCAGCACCGACGGGGACAGCTCCTACGAGCAGTACTTC. Its translation is CASTDGDSSYEQYF. V is TRBV6-1 and J is TRBJ2-7, with 7 bases identical to TRBD1. The CDR3 contains 14 residues. Germline CDR1 reads MNHNS; CDR2 reads SASEGT. Unmatched junction bases numbered 6, after V lost 7 bases and J lost 0 bases.

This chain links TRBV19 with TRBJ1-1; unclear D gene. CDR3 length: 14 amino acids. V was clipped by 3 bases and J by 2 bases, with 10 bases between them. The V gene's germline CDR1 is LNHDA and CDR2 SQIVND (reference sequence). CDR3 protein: CASSMVGVNTEAFF. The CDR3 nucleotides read TGTGCCAGTAGTATGGTCGGGGTTAACACTGAAGCTTTCTTT.

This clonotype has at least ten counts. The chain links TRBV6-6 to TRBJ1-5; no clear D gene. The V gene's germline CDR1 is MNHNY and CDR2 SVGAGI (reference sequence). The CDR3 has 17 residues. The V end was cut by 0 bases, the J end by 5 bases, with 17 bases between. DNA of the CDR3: TGTGCCAGCAGTTACTCGAATATCCCCCTGGGCGATCAGCCCCAGCATTTT. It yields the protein CASSYSNIPLGDQPQHF.

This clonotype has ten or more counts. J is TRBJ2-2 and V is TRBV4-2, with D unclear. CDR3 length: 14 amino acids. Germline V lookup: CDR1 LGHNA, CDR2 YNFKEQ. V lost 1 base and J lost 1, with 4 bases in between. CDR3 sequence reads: CASSQAGNTGELFF. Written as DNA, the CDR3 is TGTGCCAGCAGCCAAGCGGGGAACACCGGGGAGCTGTTTTTT.

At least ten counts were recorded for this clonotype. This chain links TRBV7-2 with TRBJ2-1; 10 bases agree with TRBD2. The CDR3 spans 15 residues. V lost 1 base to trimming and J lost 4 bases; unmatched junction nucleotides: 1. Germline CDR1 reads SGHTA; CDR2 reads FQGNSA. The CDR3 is CASSLVAGGYNEQFF. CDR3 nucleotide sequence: TGTGCCAGCAGCTTAGTAGCGGGGGGTTACAATGAGCAGTTCTTC.

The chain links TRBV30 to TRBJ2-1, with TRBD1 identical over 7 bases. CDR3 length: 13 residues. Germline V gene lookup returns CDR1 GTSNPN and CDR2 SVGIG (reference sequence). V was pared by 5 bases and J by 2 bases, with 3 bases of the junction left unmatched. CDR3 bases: TGTGCCTGGGAGACAGGGACCTACAATGAGCAGTTCTTC. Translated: CAWETGTYNEQFF.

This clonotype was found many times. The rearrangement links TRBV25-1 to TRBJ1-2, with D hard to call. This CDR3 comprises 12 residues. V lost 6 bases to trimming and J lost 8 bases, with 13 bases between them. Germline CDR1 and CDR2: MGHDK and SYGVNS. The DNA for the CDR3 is TGTGCCAGCAGCTTAACTGTCGGAGGCTACACCTTC. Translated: CASSLTVGGYTF.

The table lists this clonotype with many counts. The CDR3 loop is CASSQAALGTEAFF. The CDR3 DNA sequence: TGCGCCAGCAGCCAGGCGGCGCTGGGCACTGAAGCTTTCTTT. This rearrangement joins TRBV4-1 to TRBJ1-1; D call uncertain. Germline V gene sequence: CDR1 MGHRA, CDR2 YSYEKL. Trimming took 3 bases from V and 4 from J, leaving 12 bases between them. The CDR3 has 14 amino acids.

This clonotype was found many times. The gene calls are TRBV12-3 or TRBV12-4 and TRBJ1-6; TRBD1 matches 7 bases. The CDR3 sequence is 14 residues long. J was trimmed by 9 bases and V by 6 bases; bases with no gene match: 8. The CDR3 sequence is CASSLGTVFSPLHF. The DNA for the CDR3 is TGTGCCAGCAGCCTCGGGACAGTATTTTCACCCCTCCACTTT.

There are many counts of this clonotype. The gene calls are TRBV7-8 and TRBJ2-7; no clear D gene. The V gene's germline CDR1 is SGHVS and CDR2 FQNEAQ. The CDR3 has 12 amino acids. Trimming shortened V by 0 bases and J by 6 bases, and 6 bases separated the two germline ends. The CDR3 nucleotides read TGTGCCAGCAGCTTAGCGGCGGCCGAGCAGTACTTC. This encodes CASSLAAAEQYF.